The source of this T cell receptor (beta chain) is a study of T cells in Graves' hyperthyroidism and ophthalmopathy. Findings and limits, study-wide: Ophthalmopathy, as predicted by the model, came a median roughly 6.5 months after the prediction. Blood also carried most thyroid clonotypes expanded above 0.001.

The CDR3 extends over 14 amino acids. Germline V gene sequence: CDR1 DFQATT, CDR2 SNEGSKA (reference sequence). V dropped 2 bases and J dropped 5 bases, with 13 bases sitting between them. Only a few counts were recorded for this clonotype. Antigen specificity is unknown. What was amplified from RNA transcripts were TCR beta CDR3 regions. During a first-round RT-PCR of the TCR CDR3, the HTBI primer set was used. TCRdb redid the calling of the multiplex PCR reads with MiXCR, one entry per CDR3 protein. Of about 600,000 distinct CDR3 sequences in the sample, roughly 16% were seen once. Duration under 3 months, a NOSPECS grade of at least 4, and a Clinical Activity Score of at least 3 characterized the ophthalmopathy patients. Isolation of PBMCs was performed on 8.5 to 10 ml fresh peripheral blood.

The chain carries TRBV20-1 and TRBJ1-5, with D possibly TRBD1 on 5 matching bases. The sequencing sample was made of blood. The TCR originated in a woman between 40 and 50 years old with Graves' ophthalmopathy. CDR3 loop: CSARKGTSDQPQHF. CDR3 nucleotides: TGCAGTGCTAGAAAGGGGACCAGCGATCAGCCCCAGCATTTT.